Below, 28 T cell receptor beta chains from the same sample are listed, as sequenced in a study of shared clonotypes between healthy human individuals (dated by TCRdb to the early 2020s). The protocol used for the library was the immunoSEQ multiplex PCR assay. This immuneACCESS table, as held by TCRdb, lists in-frame sequences with V and J called but not all clones. Of the missing ones, under half trace to an unresolved V gene in checked studies; the others have no known cause. The sample contains 2 million to 2.5 million clones, roughly 93% of them found a single time. 0.39% of the sample rests with the top ten. The sequenced sample consisted of naive CD4+ T cells from PBMCs. Per the publication, the cell subset or site label means: CD45RA+ positively selected. The receptors were sampled from a man younger than 35 in good health. Some clones in this sample may be carry-over from other donors' samples.

The genes are TRBV6-6 and TRBJ2-7, with 10 bases matching TRBD1. Germline V lookup: CDR1 MNHNY, CDR2 SVGAGI (reference sequence). The CDR3 totals 15 residues. Trimming took 6 bases from V and 0 from J; bases not matched to a gene: 5. In DNA form, the CDR3 reads TGTGCCAGCAGCTCAGGACAGGGGGGCTCCTACGAGCAGTACTTC. Its translation: CASSSGQGGSYEQYF.

This clone has just a few counts. Distinct nucleotide sequences in the sample also encode this CDR3. This chain uses TRBV6-5 with TRBJ2-1, with TRBD2 matching 15 bases. V dropped 2 bases and J dropped 7; count of bases not matched to a gene: 0. Germline V lookup: CDR1 MNHEY, CDR2 SVGAGI. This CDR3 is 15 amino acids long. The chain's CDR3 is CASSYGTSGRNEQFF. For the CDR3, the DNA is TGTGCCAGCAGTTACGGGACTAGCGGGAGGAATGAGCAGTTCTTC.

The CDR3 bases are TGTGCCAGCAGCTTGGCCGGAGCGGGAGTTCGAGAGACCCAGTACTTC. Translated: CASSLAGAGVRETQYF. The chain uses TRBV5-4 and TRBJ2-5, with TRBD2 matching 8 bases. Germline V gene data show CDR1 as SGHNT and CDR2 as YYREEE (reference sequence). The ends lost 0 bases at V and 4 bases at J; junction bases unmatched: 8. This CDR3 contains 16 residues.

The chain carries TRBV9 and TRBJ2-3; a weak D match, TRBD2 (7 bases). This CDR3 region has 15 residues. Germline CDR1 reads SGDLS; CDR2 reads YYNGEE. Trimming left V 4 bases short and J 5 bases short, with 17 bases between. Here the CDR3 reads CASSSGGGRIDTQYF. The CDR3 coding sequence is TGTGCCAGCAGCTCGGGGGGCGGGCGCATAGATACGCAGTATTTT.

The CDR3 DNA reads TGTGCCAGCAGCTACTACCGGACCCTAGAGACCCAGTACTTC. This codes for CASSYYRTLETQYF. This chain joins TRBV11-2 and TRBJ2-5, with D unresolved. CDR3 size: 14 residues. Germline CDR1 reads SGHAT; CDR2 reads FQNNGV. Trimming removed 4 bases from V and 4 bases from J, with 13 bases in between.

The chain joins TRBV28 to TRBJ2-6; D uncertain. The germline V and J ends were trimmed by 4 bases and 0 bases, with 7 bases remaining between them. CDR1 and CDR2 (germline): MDHEN, SYDVKM. The CDR3 has 15 residues. CDR3 region: CASSSPDSGANVLTF. The CDR3 DNA reads as TGTGCCAGCAGTTCACCGGACTCTGGGGCCAACGTCCTGACTTTC.

Concerning this clone itself: This specimen includes other DNA sequences encoding the same CDR3. This chain connects TRBV7-3 to TRBJ2-6; D gene unclear. Germline V gene sequence: CDR1 SGHTA, CDR2 FQGTGA. The V end was cut by 3 bases, the J end by 0 bases, with 6 bases between. The CDR3 sequence is 15 residues long. Here the CDR3 DNA reads TGTGCCAGCAGCTTTAGTGGCTCTGGGGCCAACGTCCTGACTTTC. Translated, it gives CASSFSGSGANVLTF.

This chain uses TRBV5-1 with TRBJ2-2; 7 bases are a match to TRBD2. V was pared by 6 bases and J by 3 bases, with 5 bases of the junction left unmatched. Per germline, CDR1 SGHRS and CDR2 YFSETQ. This CDR3 is 14 amino acids long. DNA of the CDR3: TGCGCCAGCATGCTAGCGGAATACACCGGGGAGCTGTTTTTT. Its translation is CASMLAEYTGELFF.

The rearrangement joins TRBV18 to TRBJ2-1; 7 bases match TRBD2. Germline CDR1 reads KGHSH; CDR2 reads LQKENI. CDR3 length: 15 amino acids. V trimming: 2 bases; J trimming: 4 bases; junction bases outside the gene matches: 5. The CDR3 here is CASSPSRELYNEQFF. In DNA form, the CDR3 reads TGTGCCAGCTCACCATCGCGGGAGCTATACAATGAGCAGTTCTTC.

A note on this clone: Other nucleotide sequences in the sample specify the same CDR3. The chain carries TRBV6-5 and TRBJ2-3; 7 bases are a match to TRBD2. Germline V lookup: CDR1 MNHEY, CDR2 SVGAGI. The CDR3 is made up of 11 amino acids. The V and J ends lost 8 bases and 6 bases, in that order; junction bases with no gene match: 2. The CDR3 DNA reads as TGTGCCAGCGGGACTACCGATACGCAGTATTTT. Protein: CASGTTDTQYF.

This rearrangement joins TRBV4-1 to TRBJ2-6, with TRBD2 matching over 14 bases. This CDR3 has 20 amino acids. From germline, CDR1 is MGHRA and CDR2 YSYEKL. With 0 bases clipped from V and 2 bases from J, the junction kept 6 bases outside the gene matches. The CDR3, as DNA: TGCGCCAGCAGCCAAGATGCCGGACTAGCGGGAGGACCTGGGGCCAACGTCCTGACTTTC. Amino acid sequence: CASSQDAGLAGGPGANVLTF.

The chain has TRBV2 and TRBJ2-1; D is ambiguous. CDR3 size: 14 residues. Germline-derived CDR1 and CDR2 are SNHLY and FYNNEI. Trimming shortened V by 1 base and J by 1 base, and 5 bases separated the two germline ends. The chain's CDR3 is CASSEELSYNEQFF. The CDR3 DNA follows: TGTGCCAGCAGTGAAGAGCTTTCCTACAATGAGCAGTTCTTC.

Regarding this clone: This CDR3 is also generated by other DNA sequences in the sample. The J gene is TRBJ2-7, the V gene TRBV18, with no clear D. The CDR3 covers 14 residues. V was shortened by 3 bases and J by 0 bases, with 9 bases between the two germline ends. Germline V lookup: CDR1 KGHSH, CDR2 LQKENI. The CDR3 here is CASSPAGSSYEQYF. Written as DNA, the CDR3 is TGTGCCAGCTCACCTGCAGGAAGCTCCTACGAGCAGTACTTC.

Of note for this clone: This CDR3 is also generated by other DNA sequences in the sample. This chain uses TRBV19 with TRBJ2-6, with a weak D call TRBD1 (5 bases). The CDR3 runs to 14 residues. Germline V lookup: CDR1 LNHDA, CDR2 SQIVND (reference sequence). With 5 bases removed from V and 2 bases from J, the gap between germline ends came to 7 bases. The DNA of the CDR3 is TGTGCCAGTAGTGTAGGGGCTGGGGCCAACGTCCTGACTTTC. Translated: CASSVGAGANVLTF.

The chain uses TRBV7-2 and TRBJ2-5, with D maybe TRBD1 (5 bases). Germline V gene data show CDR1 as SGHTA and CDR2 as FQGNSA. The CDR3 sequence is 16 residues long. V lost 4 bases to trimming and J lost 0 bases, with 15 bases between them. This chain's CDR3 is CASSSRWGSNQETQYF. In DNA, the CDR3 is TGTGCCAGCAGCTCCCGGTGGGGCTCAAACCAAGAGACCCAGTACTTC.

Turning to this clone: Other DNA sequences of this sample code for an identical CDR3. V is TRBV7-2 and J is TRBJ2-5; D ambiguous. The germline V gene has CDR1 SGHTA and CDR2 FQGNSA. Trimming left V 1 base short and J 1 base short, with 4 bases between. The CDR3 contains 13 residues. The CDR3 sequence: CASSLGAQETQYF. The CDR3 DNA reads TGTGCCAGCAGCTTAGGGGCCCAAGAGACCCAGTACTTC.

The genes are TRBV11-2 and TRBJ2-1; tentatively, D is TRBD2 (7 bases). CDR3 length: 16 amino acids. Trimming took off 5 bases at V and 5 bases at J, with 19 bases between the two ends. Germline V gene lookup returns CDR1 SGHAT and CDR2 FQNNGV. CDR3 amino acids: CASSTQGGALNNEQFF. For the CDR3, the DNA is TGTGCCAGCAGCACCCAAGGGGGGGCCCTAAACAATGAGCAGTTCTTC.

The rearrangement uses TRBV5-5 and TRBJ1-2; TRBD1 aligns across 8 bases. CDR1 SGHKS and CDR2 YYEKEE come from the germline V gene (reference sequence). The CDR3 extends over 17 amino acids. Unmatched junction bases numbered 12, after V lost 3 bases and J lost 2 bases. The CDR3 loop is CASSSPPGQATNYGYTF. The CDR3 bases are TGTGCCAGCAGCTCCCCCCCGGGACAGGCTACGAACTATGGCTACACCTTC.

The chain uses TRBV7-9 and TRBJ2-5; D gene unclear. CDR1 and CDR2 from the germline V gene are SEHNR and FQNEAQ (reference sequence). V lost 0 bases and J 1 base, leaving 6 bases between the germline ends. The CDR3 length is 14 residues. The CDR3 loop is CASSLAASQETQYF. The DNA of the CDR3 is TGTGCCAGCAGCTTAGCCGCGTCCCAAGAGACCCAGTACTTC.

The chain uses TRBV4-2 and TRBJ2-2; 9 nucleotides line up with TRBD2. The V gene's germline CDR1 is LGHNA and CDR2 YNFKEQ. This CDR3 spans 16 amino acids. V was clipped by 2 bases and J by 0 bases; unmatched bases: 1. CDR3 residues: CASSQRLAANTGELFF. The CDR3, as DNA: TGTGCCAGCAGCCAACGACTAGCGGCGAACACCGGGGAGCTGTTTTTT.

This chain's CDR3 is CASSQDWGQGNIQYF. The CDR3 DNA sequence: TGCGCCAGCAGCCAAGATTGGGGACAAGGTAACATTCAGTACTTC. The chain links TRBV4-1 to TRBJ2-4; D may be TRBD1 (6 bases). The V gene lost 0 bases and the J gene lost 7 bases, with 13 bases spanning the gap. CDR1 is MGHRA and CDR2 is YSYEKL in the germline V gene. The CDR3 contains 15 residues.

The V call is TRBV9, the J call TRBJ2-1; D not certain. This CDR3 region has 13 residues. Germline V gene data show CDR1 as SGDLS and CDR2 as YYNGEE. Trimming pared 0 bases from V and 7 bases from J, leaving 8 bases between. CDR3 bases: TGTGCCAGCAGCGTAGGGCTCACTAATGAGCAGTTCTTC. It is translated as CASSVGLTNEQFF.

The chain uses TRBV6-1 and TRBJ1-5; D uncertain. The CDR3 consists of 16 residues. From germline, CDR1 is MNHNS and CDR2 SASEGT. With 0 bases removed from V and 5 bases from J, the gap between germline ends came to 14 bases. CDR3 DNA: TGTGCCAGCAGTGAAGCGCTGGGAGGGCGAGATCAGCCCCAGCATTTT. Residues: CASSEALGGRDQPQHF.

The chain is built from TRBV7-9 and TRBJ1-1; D call uncertain. Per germline, CDR1 SEHNR and CDR2 FQNEAQ (reference sequence). Deletions cut 8 bases from V and 8 bases from J, with 18 bases between. The length of the CDR3 is 13 residues. The CDR3 sequence: CASRPTAGSEAFF. In DNA, the CDR3 is TGTGCCAGCCGCCCAACGGCAGGCTCAGAAGCTTTCTTT.

The J gene is TRBJ2-1, the V gene TRBV5-1; 11 nucleotides align to TRBD2. V shed 0 bases, J shed 3 bases, and the junction held 8 bases outside the gene matches. In germline, CDR1 is SGHRS, CDR2 YFSETQ. This CDR3 has 18 amino acids. CDR3 in DNA: TGCGCCAGCAGCTTGGGACCCCCGGGACTAGCGGTCTACAATGAGCAGTTCTTC. This encodes CASSLGPPGLAVYNEQFF.

This clone has a single count. Different DNA sequences within this sample yield the same CDR3. V gene TRBV29-1 combines with J gene TRBJ2-2; D unresolved. The germline CDR1 and CDR2 sequences are SQVTM and ANQGSEA. This CDR3 is 11 amino acids long. V lost 3 bases, J lost 5 bases, and 4 bases lay in between. DNA for the CDR3: TGCAGCGTTGAGGGGACCGGGGAGCTGTTTTTT. It translates to CSVEGTGELFF.

V is TRBV6-5 and J is TRBJ2-1, with D perhaps matching TRBD1 (5 bases). CDR1 and CDR2 (germline): MNHEY, SVGAGI. The CDR3 extends over 14 amino acids. V was clipped by 2 bases and J by 7 bases, with 12 bases between them. The CDR3 coding sequence is TGTGCCAGCAGTTACCGACAGCAATGGAATGAGCAGTTCTTC. Residues: CASSYRQQWNEQFF.

The table lists this clone with a count of one. In DNA, the CDR3 is TGTGCCAGCACCACTGGTACGGATTATGGCTACACCTTC. This sequence encodes CASTTGTDYGYTF. The chain uses TRBV28 and TRBJ1-2; D is unresolved. The V gene lost 7 bases and the J gene lost 5 bases, with 14 bases spanning the gap. Germline V lookup: CDR1 MDHEN, CDR2 SYDVKM. The CDR3 length is 13 residues.